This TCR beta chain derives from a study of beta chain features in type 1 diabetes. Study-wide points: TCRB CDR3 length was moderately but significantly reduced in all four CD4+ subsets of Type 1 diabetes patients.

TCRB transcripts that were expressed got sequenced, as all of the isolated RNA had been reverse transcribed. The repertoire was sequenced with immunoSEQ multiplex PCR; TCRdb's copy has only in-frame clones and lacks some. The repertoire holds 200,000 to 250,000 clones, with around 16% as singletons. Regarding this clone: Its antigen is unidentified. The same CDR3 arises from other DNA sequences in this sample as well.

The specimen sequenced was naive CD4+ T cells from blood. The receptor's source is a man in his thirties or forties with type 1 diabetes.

This chain's CDR3 is CASSLGYEQYF. As DNA, the CDR3 is TGTGCCAGCAGCTTGGGTTACGAGCAGTACTTC. V is TRBV5-6 and J is TRBJ2-7; D not certain. The CDR3 spans 11 residues. V was pared by 0 bases and J by 4 bases, with 2 bases between. CDR1 is SGHDT, CDR2 YYEEEE, per germline. The variable domain in full, with the rest retrieved from reference TRBV5-6 and TRBJ2-7, is DAGVTQSPTHLIKTRGQQVTLRCSPKSGHDTVSWYQQALGQGPQFIFQYYEEEERQRGNFPDRFSGHQFPNYSSELNVNALLLGDSALYLCASSLGYEQYFGPGTRLTVT.